Sequencing of this TCR beta chain was carried out in a study of blood T cell repertoires in COVID-19. Whole-study context: In each case, the material was cDNA or gDNA derived from T cells, B-cell-depleted T cells, or PBMCs.

Assay used: immunoSEQ multiplex PCR; TCRdb lists only in-frame clones, some missing. Of roughly 250,000 clones listed, 85% to 90% are singletons. In germline, CDR1 is MRHNA, CDR2 SNTAGT. The CDR3 contains 16 residues. The V segment lost 6 bases and the J segment 0 bases; nucleotides outside the gene matches: 4. The source of this sequence is a woman aged 40-49 years with acute or convalescent COVID-19. V usage is TRBV6-4 and J usage is TRBJ2-1; 11 bases are a match to TRBD2. The sequenced sample was peripheral blood. Written as DNA, the CDR3 is TGTGCCAGCAGCCTTAGCGGGGGGGACTCCTACAATGAGCAGTTCTTC. It translates to CASSLSGGDSYNEQFF.